This T cell receptor beta chain was obtained from a study of neurological immune-mediated disorders. This clonotype was found many times. The time point is: technical triplicate 3. TCRdb recomputed calls from the 5' RACE reads with MiXCR, one row per CDR3 protein. Here the sample spans more than 25,000 distinct CDR3 sequences, about 15% being singletons. CDR1 and CDR2 from the germline V gene are LGHNA and YSLEER. V was pared by 0 bases and J by 4 bases, with 4 bases between. The CDR3 length is 13 residues. The source of this sequence is a female donor with HTLV-1-associated myelopathy (HAM/TSP). The chain combines TRBV4-3 with TRBJ2-1; no definite D call. Sequenced: CD4+ T cells from blood. The DNA for the CDR3 is TGCGCCAGCAGCCAAGAACCTTACAATGAGCAGTTCTTC. Amino acids: CASSQEPYNEQFF.